This T cell receptor (beta chain) was found in a study of T cell repertoires in ileal Crohn's disease. As for the study in general: At surgery, about 34% of patients smoked, with median disease duration roughly 8.3 years.

The V end lost 2 bases, the J end lost 0 bases, and 6 bases lay between the germline ends. The length of the CDR3 is 14 residues. CDR1 is SGHRS, CDR2 YFSETQ, per germline. Libraries were prepared by immunoSEQ multiplex PCR; TCRdb keeps only in-frame clonotypes and omits some of them. The sample consists of about 16,000 clones, around nine tenths of them appearing once. Included were adult ileal or ileocolonic Crohn's patients indicated for ileocolonic resection. The specimen was ileal tissue. The J gene is TRBJ2-1, the V gene TRBV5-1, with D perhaps TRBD2 (5 bases). This receptor was taken from an adult with Crohn's disease. As DNA, the CDR3 is TGCGCCAGCAGCTTCGGGAACTCCTACAATGAGCAGTTCTTC. This sequence encodes CASSFGNSYNEQFF.